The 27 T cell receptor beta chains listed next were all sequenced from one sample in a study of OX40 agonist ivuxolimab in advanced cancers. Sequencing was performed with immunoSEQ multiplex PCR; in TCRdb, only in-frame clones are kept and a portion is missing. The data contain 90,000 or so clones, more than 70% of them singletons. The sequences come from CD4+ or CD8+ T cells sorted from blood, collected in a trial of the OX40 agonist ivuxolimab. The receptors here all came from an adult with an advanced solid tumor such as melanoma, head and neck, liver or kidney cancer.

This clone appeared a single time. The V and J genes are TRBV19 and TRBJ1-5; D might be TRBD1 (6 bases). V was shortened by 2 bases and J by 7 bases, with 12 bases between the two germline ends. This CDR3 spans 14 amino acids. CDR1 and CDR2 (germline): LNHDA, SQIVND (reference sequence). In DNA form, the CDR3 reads TGTGCCAGTAGTATACAGGGGTCTGAACAGCCCCAGCATTTT. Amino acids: CASSIQGSEQPQHF.

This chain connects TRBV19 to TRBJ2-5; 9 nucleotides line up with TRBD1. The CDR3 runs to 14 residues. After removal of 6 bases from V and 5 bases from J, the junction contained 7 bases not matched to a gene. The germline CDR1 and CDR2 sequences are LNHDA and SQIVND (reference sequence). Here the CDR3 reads CASSRTGVGETQYF. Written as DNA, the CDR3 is TGTGCCAGTAGCCGGACAGGGGTTGGCGAGACCCAGTACTTC.

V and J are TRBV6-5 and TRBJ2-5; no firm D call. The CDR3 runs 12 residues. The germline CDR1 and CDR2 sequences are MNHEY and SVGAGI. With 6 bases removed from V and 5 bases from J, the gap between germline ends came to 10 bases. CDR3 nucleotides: TGTGCCAGCAGAGGTGCGTTGGAGACCCAGTACTTC. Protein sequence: CASRGALETQYF.

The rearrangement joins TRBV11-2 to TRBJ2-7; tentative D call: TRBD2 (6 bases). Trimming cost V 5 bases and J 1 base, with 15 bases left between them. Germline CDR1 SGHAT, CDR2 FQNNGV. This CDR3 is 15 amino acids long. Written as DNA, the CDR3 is TGTGCCAGCAGCCTACCGGGGACTCCATCCTACGAGCAGTACTTC. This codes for CASSLPGTPSYEQYF. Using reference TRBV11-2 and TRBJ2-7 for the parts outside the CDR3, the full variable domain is EAGVAQSPRYKIIEKRQSVAFWCNPISGHATLYWYQQILGQGPKLLIQFQNNGVVDDSQLPKDRFSAERLKGVDSTLKIQPAKLEDSAVYLCASSLPGTPSYEQYFGPGTRLTVT.

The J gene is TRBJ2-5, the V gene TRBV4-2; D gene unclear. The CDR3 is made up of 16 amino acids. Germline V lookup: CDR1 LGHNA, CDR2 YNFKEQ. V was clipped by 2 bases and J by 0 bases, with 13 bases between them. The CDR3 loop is CASSQTGRYYQETQYF. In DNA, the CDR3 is TGTGCCAGCAGCCAAACCGGGCGATATTACCAAGAGACCCAGTACTTC.

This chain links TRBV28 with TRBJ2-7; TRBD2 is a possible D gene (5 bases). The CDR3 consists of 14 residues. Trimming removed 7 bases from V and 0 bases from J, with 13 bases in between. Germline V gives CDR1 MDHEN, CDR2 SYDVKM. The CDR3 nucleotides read TGTGCCAGCACCCCTCGGGGAGTCTCCTACGAGCAGTACGTC. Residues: CASTPRGVSYEQYV.

CDR3 amino acids: CASSPRTAGELFF. CDR3 DNA: TGTGCCAGCAGCCCCAGAACCGCCGGGGAGCTGTTTTTT. The V gene is TRBV11-3, the J gene TRBJ2-2; D uncertain. The V and J ends lost 5 bases and 6 bases respectively, with 10 bases between them. Germline V lookup: CDR1 SGHNT, CDR2 YENEEA. The CDR3 covers 13 residues. Filled out from reference TRBV11-3 and TRBJ2-2, the complete variable domain reads EAGVVQSPRYKIIEKKQPVAFWCNPISGHNTLYWYLQNLGQGPELLIRYENEEAVDDSQLPKDRFSAERLKGVDSTLKIQPAELGDSAVYLCASSPRTAGELFFGEGSRLTVL.

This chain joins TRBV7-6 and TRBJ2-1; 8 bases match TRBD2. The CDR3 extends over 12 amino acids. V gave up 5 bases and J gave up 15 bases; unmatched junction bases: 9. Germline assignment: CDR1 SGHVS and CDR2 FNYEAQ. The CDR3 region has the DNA TGTGCCAGCAGCCCCCGGGGGGGCGATCCGTTCTTC. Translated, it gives CASSPRGGDPFF.

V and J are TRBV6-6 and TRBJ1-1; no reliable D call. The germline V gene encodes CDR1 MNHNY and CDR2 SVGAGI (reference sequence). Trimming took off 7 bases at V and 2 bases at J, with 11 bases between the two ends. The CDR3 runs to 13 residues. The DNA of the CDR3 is TGTGCCAGCAAAGACGTCGATAACACTGAAGCTTTCTTT. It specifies CASKDVDNTEAFF.

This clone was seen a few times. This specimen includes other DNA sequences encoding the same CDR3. CDR3 protein: CASSLAGANVLTF. The CDR3, as DNA: TGTGCCAGCAGCCTGGCCGGGGCCAACGTCCTGACTTTC. This chain uses TRBV7-3 with TRBJ2-6; D is unresolved. V shed 5 bases and J shed 4 bases, with 6 bases lying between them. The CDR3 contains 13 residues. CDR1 and CDR2 (germline): SGHTA, FQGTGA.

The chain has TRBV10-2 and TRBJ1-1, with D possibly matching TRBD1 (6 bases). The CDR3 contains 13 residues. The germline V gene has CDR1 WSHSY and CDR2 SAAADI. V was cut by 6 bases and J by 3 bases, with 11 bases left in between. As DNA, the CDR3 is TGCGCCAGCAGCGGTGACAGGTACACTGAAGCTTTCTTT. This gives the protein CASSGDRYTEAFF.

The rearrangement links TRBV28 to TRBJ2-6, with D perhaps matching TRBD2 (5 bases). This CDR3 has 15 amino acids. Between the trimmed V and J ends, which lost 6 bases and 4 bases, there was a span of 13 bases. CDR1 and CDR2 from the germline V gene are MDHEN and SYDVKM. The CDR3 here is CASSRTGSGANVLTF. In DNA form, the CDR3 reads TGTGCCAGCAGCCGAACGGGGTCGGGGGCCAACGTCCTGACTTTC. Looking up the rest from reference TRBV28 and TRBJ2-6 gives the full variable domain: DVKVTQSSRYLVKRTGEKVFLECVQDMDHENMFWYRQDPGLGLRLIYFSYDVKMKEKGDIPEGYSVSREKKERFSLILESASTNQTSMYLCASSRTGSGANVLTFGAGSRLTVL.

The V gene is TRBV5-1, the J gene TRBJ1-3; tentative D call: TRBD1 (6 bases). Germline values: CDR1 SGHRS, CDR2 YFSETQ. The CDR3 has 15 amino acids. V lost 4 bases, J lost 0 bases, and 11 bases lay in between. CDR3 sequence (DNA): TGCGCCAGCAGCCCGGGACACAACTCTGGAAACACCATATATTTT. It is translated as CASSPGHNSGNTIYF.

Here the CDR3 reads CASSLSHSPGNTIYF. DNA of the CDR3: TGTGCCAGCAGTTTATCCCACTCCCCTGGAAACACCATATATTTT. The chain uses TRBV27 and TRBJ1-3; no firm D call. Trimming stripped 0 bases from V and 2 bases from J, with 8 bases between. In germline, CDR1 is MNHEY, CDR2 SMNVEV (reference sequence). This CDR3 spans 15 amino acids.

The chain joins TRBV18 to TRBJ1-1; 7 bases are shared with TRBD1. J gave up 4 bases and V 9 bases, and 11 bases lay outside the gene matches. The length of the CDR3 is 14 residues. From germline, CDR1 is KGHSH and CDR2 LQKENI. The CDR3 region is CASKGQQGSTEAFF. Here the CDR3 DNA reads TGTGCCAGTAAGGGACAGCAAGGTTCCACTGAAGCTTTCTTT.

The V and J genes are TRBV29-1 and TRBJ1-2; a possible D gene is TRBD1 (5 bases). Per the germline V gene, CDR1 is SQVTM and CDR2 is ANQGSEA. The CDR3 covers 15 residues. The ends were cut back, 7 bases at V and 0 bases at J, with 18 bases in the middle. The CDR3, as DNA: TGCAGCGGCAGGGAAAGCAGGGCCTCTAACTATGGCTACACCTTC. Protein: CSGRESRASNYGYTF.

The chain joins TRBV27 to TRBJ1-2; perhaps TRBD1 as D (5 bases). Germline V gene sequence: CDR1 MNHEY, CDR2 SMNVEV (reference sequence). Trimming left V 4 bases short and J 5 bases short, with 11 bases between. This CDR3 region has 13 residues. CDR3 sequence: CASSSSTAYGYTF. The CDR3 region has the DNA TGTGCCAGCAGTTCGTCGACAGCATATGGCTACACCTTC.

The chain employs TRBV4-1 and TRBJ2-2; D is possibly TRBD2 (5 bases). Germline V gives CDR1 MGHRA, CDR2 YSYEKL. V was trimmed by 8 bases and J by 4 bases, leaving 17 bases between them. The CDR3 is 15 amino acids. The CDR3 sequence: CASGRGSSPTGELFF. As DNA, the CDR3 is TGCGCCAGCGGACGGGGTTCAAGCCCCACCGGGGAGCTGTTTTTT.

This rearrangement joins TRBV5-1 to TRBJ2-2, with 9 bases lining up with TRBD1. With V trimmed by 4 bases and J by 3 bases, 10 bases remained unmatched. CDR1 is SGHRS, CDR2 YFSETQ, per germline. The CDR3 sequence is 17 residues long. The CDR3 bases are TGCGCCAGCAGCCCGACCCCGGGACAGGGACACACCGGGGAGCTGTTTTTT. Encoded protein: CASSPTPGQGHTGELFF.

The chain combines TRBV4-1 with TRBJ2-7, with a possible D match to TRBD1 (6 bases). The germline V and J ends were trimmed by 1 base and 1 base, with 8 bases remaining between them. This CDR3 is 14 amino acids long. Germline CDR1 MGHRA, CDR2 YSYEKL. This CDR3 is CASSQGTASYEQYF. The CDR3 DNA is TGCGCCAGCAGCCAAGGGACAGCTTCCTACGAGCAGTACTTC.

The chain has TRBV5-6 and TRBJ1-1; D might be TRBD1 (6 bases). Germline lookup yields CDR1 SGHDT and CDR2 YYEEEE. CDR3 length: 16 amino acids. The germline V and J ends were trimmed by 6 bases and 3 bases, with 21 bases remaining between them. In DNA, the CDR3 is TGTGCCAGCAACCCACCCCAGGGGACCGGACACACTGAAGCTTTCTTT. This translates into CASNPPQGTGHTEAFF.

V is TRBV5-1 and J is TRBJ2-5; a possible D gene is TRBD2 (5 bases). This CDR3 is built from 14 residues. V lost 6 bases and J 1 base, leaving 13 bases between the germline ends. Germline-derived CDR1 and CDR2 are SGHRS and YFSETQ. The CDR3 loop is CASTNSGSQETQYF. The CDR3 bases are TGCGCCAGCACCAACAGCGGAAGCCAAGAGACCCAGTACTTC.

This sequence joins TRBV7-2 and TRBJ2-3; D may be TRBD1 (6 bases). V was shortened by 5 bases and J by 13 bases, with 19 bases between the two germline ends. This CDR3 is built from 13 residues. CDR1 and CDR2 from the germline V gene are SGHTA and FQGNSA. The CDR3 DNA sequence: TGTGCCAGCAGCCAGAGACAGGACCTCAATAAGTATTTT. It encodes CASSQRQDLNKYF.

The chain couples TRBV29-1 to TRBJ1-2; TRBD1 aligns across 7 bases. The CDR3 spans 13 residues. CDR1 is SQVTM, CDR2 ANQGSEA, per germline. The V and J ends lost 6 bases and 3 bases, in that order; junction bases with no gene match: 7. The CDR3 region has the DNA TGCAGCGTAGCCTCCGGGACAGACTATGGCTACACCTTC. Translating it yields CSVASGTDYGYTF.

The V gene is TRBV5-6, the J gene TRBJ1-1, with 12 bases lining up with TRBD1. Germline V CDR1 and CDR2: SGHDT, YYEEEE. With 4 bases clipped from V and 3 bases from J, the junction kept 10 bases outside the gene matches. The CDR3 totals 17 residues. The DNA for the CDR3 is TGTGCCAGCAGCCTCCTGGGACAGGGGGCGCTGGACACTGAAGCTTTCTTT. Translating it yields CASSLLGQGALDTEAFF.

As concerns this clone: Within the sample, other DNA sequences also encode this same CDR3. As DNA, the CDR3 is TGTGCCAGCATCGTGAGAGGGGCCACCATATATTTT. Protein sequence: CASIVRGATIYF. V usage is TRBV21-1 and J usage is TRBJ1-3. TRBV21-1 is marked as a pseudogene. The CDR3 extends over 12 amino acids.

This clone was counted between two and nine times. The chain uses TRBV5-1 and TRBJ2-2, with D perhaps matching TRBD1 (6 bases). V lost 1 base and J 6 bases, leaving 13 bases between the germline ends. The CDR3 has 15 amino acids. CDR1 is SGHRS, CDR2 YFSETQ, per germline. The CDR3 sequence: CASSLNPGAAGELFF. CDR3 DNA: TGCGCCAGCAGCTTGAACCCAGGGGCGGCCGGGGAGCTGTTTTTT.